A single sample gave rise to the 9 T cell receptor beta chains below, sequenced in a study of beta chain features in type 1 diabetes. Every isolated RNA sample was fully reverse transcribed, so sequencing captured expressed TCRB transcripts. Profiling relied on immunoSEQ multiplex PCR, and the TCRdb table lists in-frame clones only, not all of them. The profile shows about 150,000 clones, around 10% of them singletons. Sequencing was done on a sample of central memory CD4+ T cells from blood. Source of these receptors: a man aged 18-30 years in good health.

Ten or more counts support this clone. The rearrangement joins TRBV18 to TRBJ2-7; 8 nucleotides line up with TRBD1. V shed 3 bases, J shed 7 bases, and the junction held 5 bases outside the gene matches. Germline V gene data show CDR1 as KGHSH and CDR2 as LQKENI. The CDR3 runs to 13 residues. The CDR3 DNA reads TGTGCCAGCTCACCCAAGGACAGGGCAGAGCAGTACTTC. This codes for CASSPKDRAEQYF.

This clone was found a few times. The chain links TRBV6-5 to TRBJ2-3; D call uncertain. Trimming pared 4 bases from V and 1 base from J, leaving 3 bases between. The CDR3 has 12 residues. Germline values: CDR1 MNHEY, CDR2 SVGAGI. The DNA for the CDR3 is TGTGCCAGCAGTTCGGGCACAGATACGCAGTATTTT. Translated: CASSSGTDTQYF.

The genes are TRBV12-5 and TRBJ2-3, with D perhaps TRBD1 (6 bases). The CDR3 is made up of 12 amino acids. V was clipped by 5 bases and J by 6 bases, with 9 bases between them. CDR1 and CDR2 (germline): LGHNT, FRNRAP. The CDR3 here is CASGDRLDTQYF. The DNA of the CDR3 is TGTGCTAGTGGTGACAGGCTGGATACGCAGTATTTT.

J is TRBJ1-1 and V is TRBV7-2; 10 bases map to TRBD1. Germline CDR1 and CDR2: SGHTA and FQGNSA. The J segment lost 3 bases and the V segment lost 5 bases, leaving 6 bases of the junction unmatched. This CDR3 is 15 amino acids long. CDR3: CASSATGTGDTEAFF. The CDR3 DNA reads TGTGCCAGCAGCGCCACCGGGACAGGGGACACTGAAGCTTTCTTT.

This clone was seen a few times. This sample includes further DNA sequences coding for the same CDR3. The rearrangement joins TRBV18 to TRBJ2-7; possible D gene TRBD1, 5 bases. Trimming removed 6 bases from V and 6 bases from J, with 9 bases in between. Germline V gene lookup returns CDR1 KGHSH and CDR2 LQKENI. The CDR3 extends over 11 amino acids. CDR3 amino acids: CASSPGREQYF. The CDR3 DNA reads as TGTGCCAGCTCGCCAGGGCGCGAGCAGTACTTC. The complete variable domain, with remaining parts taken from reference TRBV18 and TRBJ2-7, reads NAGVMQNPRHLVRRRGQEARLRCSPMKGHSHVYWYRQLPEEGLKFMVYLQKENIIDESGMPKERFSAEFPKEGPSILRIQQVVRGDSAAYFCASSPGREQYFGPGTRLTVT.

CDR3 sequence (DNA): TGCGCCAGCAGCCAAGAATCCGGGGAGGGGATCTACGAGCAGTACTTC. It yields the protein CASSQESGEGIYEQYF. This sequence joins TRBV4-3 and TRBJ2-7; TRBD2 aligns across 7 bases. V dropped 0 bases and J dropped 3; count of bases not matched to a gene: 8. This CDR3 comprises 16 residues. Germline loops: CDR1 LGHNA, CDR2 YSLEER.

This clone turned up a few times. The J gene is TRBJ1-1, the V gene TRBV9; D remains ambiguous. The CDR3 has 16 amino acids. Germline V gene sequence: CDR1 SGDLS, CDR2 YYNGEE. With 0 bases removed from V and 1 base from J, the gap between germline ends came to 13 bases. Here the CDR3 reads CASSVVAFGPNTEAFF. The CDR3 DNA reads as TGTGCCAGCAGCGTAGTAGCCTTCGGGCCGAACACTGAAGCTTTCTTT.

CDR3 loop: CSVEVGETQYF. CDR3 nucleotide sequence: TGCAGCGTTGAGGTGGGAGAGACCCAGTACTTC. The rearrangement uses TRBV29-1 and TRBJ2-5; D unresolved. V lost 3 bases to trimming and J lost 4 bases, with 6 bases between them. Germline CDR1 SQVTM, CDR2 ANQGSEA. The length of the CDR3 is 11 residues.

The chain employs TRBV7-9 and TRBJ1-6; no clear D gene. V gave up 2 bases and J gave up 1 base, with 9 bases separating them. The CDR3 consists of 16 residues. CDR1 SEHNR and CDR2 FQNEAQ come from the germline V gene (reference sequence). DNA for the CDR3: TGTGCCAGCAGCTTATTGGGAAAATCCTATAATTCACCCCTCCACTTT. Protein sequence: CASSLLGKSYNSPLHF.